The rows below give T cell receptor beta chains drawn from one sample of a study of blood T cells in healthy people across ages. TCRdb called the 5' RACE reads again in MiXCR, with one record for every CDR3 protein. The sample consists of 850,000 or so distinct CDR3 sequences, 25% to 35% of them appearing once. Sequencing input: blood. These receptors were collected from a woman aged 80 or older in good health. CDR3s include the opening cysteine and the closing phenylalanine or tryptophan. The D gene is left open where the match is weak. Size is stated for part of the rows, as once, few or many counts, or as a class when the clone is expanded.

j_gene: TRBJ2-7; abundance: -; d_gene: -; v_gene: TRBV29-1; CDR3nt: TGCAGCGGTCGGGGGGCCGACTACGAGCAGTACTTC; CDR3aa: CSGRGADYEQYF
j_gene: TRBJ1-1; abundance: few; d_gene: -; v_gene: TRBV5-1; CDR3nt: TGCGCCAGCAATCAGGGCGGCGACACTGAAGCTTTCTTT; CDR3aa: CASNQGGDTEAFF
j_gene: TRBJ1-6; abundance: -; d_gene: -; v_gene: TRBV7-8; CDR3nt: TGTGCCAGCAGCTTCTGGCGCTCACCCCTCCACTTT; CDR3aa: CASSFWRSPLHF
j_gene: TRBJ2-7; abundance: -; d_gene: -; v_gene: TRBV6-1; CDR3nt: TGTGCCAGCAGTGATGTAGCTGGGTCCAACTACGAGCAGTACTTC; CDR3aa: CASSDVAGSNYEQYF
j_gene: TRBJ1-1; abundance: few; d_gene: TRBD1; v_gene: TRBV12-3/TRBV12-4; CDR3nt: TGTGCCAGCACCCCGGGACAGGGGGTGTTGAACACTGAAGCTTTCTTT; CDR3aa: CASTPGQGVLNTEAFF
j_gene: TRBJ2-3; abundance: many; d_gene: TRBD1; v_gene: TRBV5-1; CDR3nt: TGCGCCAGCAGCTTAAGGATGCAGGGGGCGATTGAACCTAGCACAGATACGCAGTATTTT; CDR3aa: CASSLRMQGAIEPSTDTQYF
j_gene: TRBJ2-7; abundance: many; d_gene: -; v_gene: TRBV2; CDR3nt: TGTGCCAGCAGAGGGGCAGGGACCTACGAGCAGTACTTC; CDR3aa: CASRGAGTYEQYF
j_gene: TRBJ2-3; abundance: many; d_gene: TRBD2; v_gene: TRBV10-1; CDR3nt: TGCGCCAGCAGCCCCGGACTAGCGAGGGGAGATACGCAGTATTTT; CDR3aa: CASSPGLARGDTQYF
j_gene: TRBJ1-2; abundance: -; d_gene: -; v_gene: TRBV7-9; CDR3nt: TGTGCCAGCAGCTTAACGGTCGAAGGCTATGGCTACACCTTC; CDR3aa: CASSLTVEGYGYTF
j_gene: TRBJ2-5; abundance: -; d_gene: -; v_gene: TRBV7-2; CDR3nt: TGTGCCGGAGCCTCAGGGGTCACCTGGGAGACCCAGTACTTC; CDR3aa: CAGASGVTWETQYF
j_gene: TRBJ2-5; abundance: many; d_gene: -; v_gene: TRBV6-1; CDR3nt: TGTGCCAGCAGTGAAAATAGGCAGCCGCCCCGGGAGACCCAGTACTTC; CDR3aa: CASSENRQPPRETQYF
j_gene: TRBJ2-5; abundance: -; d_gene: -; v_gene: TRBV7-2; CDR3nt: TGTGCCAGCAGCTTAGTAGGGCGTCGTCTGGAGACCCAGTACTTC; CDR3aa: CASSLVGRRLETQYF
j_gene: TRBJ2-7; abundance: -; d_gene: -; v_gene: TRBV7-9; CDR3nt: TGTGCCAGCAGCTTAGAGGGGCGACGTGAGCAGTACTTC; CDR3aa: CASSLEGRREQYF
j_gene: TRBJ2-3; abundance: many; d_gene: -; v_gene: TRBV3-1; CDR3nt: TGTGCCAGCAGCCAAGGGGCATCTTTGGATACGCAGTATTTT; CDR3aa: CASSQGASLDTQYF
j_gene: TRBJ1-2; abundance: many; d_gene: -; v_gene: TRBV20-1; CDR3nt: TGCAGTGCTAGAGATTCAAGGGGCTTTGGCTATGGCTACACCTTC; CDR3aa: CSARDSRGFGYGYTF
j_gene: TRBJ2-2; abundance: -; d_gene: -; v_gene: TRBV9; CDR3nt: TGTGCCAGCAGCGTAGATTACACCGGGGAGCTGTTTTTT; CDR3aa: CASSVDYTGELFF
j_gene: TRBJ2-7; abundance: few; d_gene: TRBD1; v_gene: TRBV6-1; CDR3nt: TGTGCCAGCACTAATCATGACAGGGGGTACGAGCAGTACTTC; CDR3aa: CASTNHDRGYEQYF
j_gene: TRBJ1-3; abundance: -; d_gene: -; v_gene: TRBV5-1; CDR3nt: TGCGCCAGCAGCTTGGGGGACATTGGAAACACCATATATTTT; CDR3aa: CASSLGDIGNTIYF
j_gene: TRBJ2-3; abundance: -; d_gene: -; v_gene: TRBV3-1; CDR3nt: TGTGCCAGCAGCTTACTAGTGGGGGGCTCAGATACGCAGTATTTT; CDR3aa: CASSLLVGGSDTQYF
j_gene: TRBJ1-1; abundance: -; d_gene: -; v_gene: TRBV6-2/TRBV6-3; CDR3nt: TGTGCCAGCAGTTGGAACCAACAGGCTATCTCCACTGAAGCTTTCTTT; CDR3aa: CASSWNQQAISTEAFF
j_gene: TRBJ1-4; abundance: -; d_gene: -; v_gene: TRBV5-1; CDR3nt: TGCGCCAGCAGCTTCCAGGGAACTAATGAAAAACTGTTTTTT; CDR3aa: CASSFQGTNEKLFF
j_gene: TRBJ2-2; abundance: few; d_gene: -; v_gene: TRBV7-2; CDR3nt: TGTGCCAGCAGCTCGCGGACATGGAACGGGGAGCTGTTTTTT; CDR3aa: CASSSRTWNGELFF
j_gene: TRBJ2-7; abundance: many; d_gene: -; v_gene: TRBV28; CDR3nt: TGTGCCAGCAGTTTGCCCGGGACGGCAACCTACGAGCAGTACTTC; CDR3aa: CASSLPGTATYEQYF
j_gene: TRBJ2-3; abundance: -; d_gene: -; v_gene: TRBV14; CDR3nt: TGTGCCAGCAGCTACTACACCACAGATACGCAGTATTTT; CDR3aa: CASSYYTTDTQYF
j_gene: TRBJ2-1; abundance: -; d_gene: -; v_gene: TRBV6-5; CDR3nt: TGTGCCAGCAGTTACACAGCTTCCTACAATGAGCAGTTCTTC; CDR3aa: CASSYTASYNEQFF
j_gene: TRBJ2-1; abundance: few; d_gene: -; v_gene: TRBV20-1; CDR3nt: TGCAGTGCTAGAGATCCCAGGGGCTATGAGCAGTTCTTC; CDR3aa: CSARDPRGYEQFF
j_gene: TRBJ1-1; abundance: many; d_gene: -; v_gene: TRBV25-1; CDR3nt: TGTGCCAGCAGCTCCGTCGGGTTGGGGACTGAAGCTTTCTTT; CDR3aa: CASSSVGLGTEAFF
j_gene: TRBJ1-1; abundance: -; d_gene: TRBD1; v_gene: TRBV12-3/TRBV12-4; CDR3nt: TGTGCCAGCAGTCTTTGGCCTGGGACAGGGTCGGGGACTGAAGCTTTCTTT; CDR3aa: CASSLWPGTGSGTEAFF